These T cell receptor beta chains were read from a single sample in a study of T cell clones after liver transplantation. Method: immunoSEQ multiplex PCR; TCRdb's copy keeps in-frame clones and lacks some. The sample contains about 11,000 clones, 71% of which appear only once. Sample: CD4+ T cells from blood, taken around 31 months after liver transplant. The origin of the receptors is a human patient who received a liver transplant. Some T cells may have come from the graft donor. The CDR3 runs from the conserved cysteine through the conserved F or W. A D gene is named only where the DNA matches it firmly. Size is omitted from some rows. Given values are once, few, many or a class for expanded clones.

CDR3aa | CDR3nt | j_gene | d_gene | abundance | v_gene
CAIETAHGYTF | TGTGCCATAGAGACAGCTCATGGCTACACCTTC | TRBJ1-2 | . | . | TRBV6-5
CASSLADRANTGELFF | TGTGCCAGCAGCTTGGCCGACAGGGCGAACACCGGGGAGCTGTTTTTT | TRBJ2-2 | TRBD1 | . | TRBV5-6
CASSVALSNTEAFF | TGTGCCAGCAGCGTAGCCCTGTCGAACACTGAAGCTTTCTTT | TRBJ1-1 | . | few | TRBV9
CATSRTTVNTEAFF | TGTGCCACCAGCAGAACGACAGTGAACACTGAAGCTTTCTTT | TRBJ1-1 | . | . | TRBV15
CASSSTGTLVNSPLHF | TGTGCCAGTAGTTCCACCGGGACACTAGTTAATTCACCCCTCCACTTT | TRBJ1-6 | . | few | TRBV19
CASSLDGRGATNEKLFF | TGTGCCAGCAGTTTAGACGGGAGGGGCGCAACTAATGAAAAACTGTTTTTT | TRBJ1-4 | . | . | TRBV27
CASSFPTGELFF | TGTGCCAGCAGCTTTCCGACCGGGGAGCTGTTTTTT | TRBJ2-2 | . | medium-sized | TRBV7-2
CATSRDRSLGTQYF | TGTGCCACCAGCAGAGATCGATCGCTGGGGACCCAGTACTTC | TRBJ2-5 | . | . | TRBV15
CASSLSSPLPGTNTGELFF | TGTGCCAGCAGCTTAAGCTCCCCCCTCCCAGGGACGAACACCGGGGAGCTGTTTTTT | TRBJ2-2 | . | . | TRBV7-9
CASSPRDRGPGSMNTEAFF | TGTGCCAGCAGCCCCCGGGACAGGGGGCCGGGTTCGATGAACACTGAAGCTTTCTTT | TRBJ1-1 | TRBD1 | . | TRBV5-5
CASSEGQPFNQPQHF | TGTGCCAGCAGTGAGGGACAGCCCTTCAATCAGCCCCAGCATTTT | TRBJ1-5 | TRBD1 | . | TRBV6-1
CASSLEWDLGEQYF | TGCGCCAGCAGCTTGGAATGGGACTTAGGCGAGCAGTACTTC | TRBJ2-7 | . | . | TRBV5-1
CASSELDGSWEKLFF | TGTGCCAGCAGTGAGCTGGACGGGAGCTGGGAAAAACTGTTTTTT | TRBJ1-4 | . | once | TRBV25-1
CASRGGSAYEQYF | TGTGCCAGCAGAGGGGGTAGCGCCTACGAGCAGTACTTC | TRBJ2-7 | . | . | TRBV2
CASSLWQGRVEQYF | TGTGCCAGCAGCTTATGGCAGGGTCGCGTGGAGCAGTACTTC | TRBJ2-7 | . | few | TRBV13
CASSLGTASNTGELFF | TGTGCCAGCAGCTTAGGGACAGCCTCGAACACCGGGGAGCTGTTTTTT | TRBJ2-2 | . | medium-sized | TRBV7-6
CASSEFGTGAGELFF | TGTGCCAGCAGTGAATTTGGGACAGGGGCCGGGGAGCTGTTTTTT | TRBJ2-2 | TRBD1 | . | TRBV25-1
CASSEGTTDTQYF | TGTGCCAGCTCGGAGGGGACCACAGATACGCAGTATTTT | TRBJ2-3 | . | . | TRBV6-5
CASSPLARSYGYTF | TGTGCCAGCAGTCCCCTGGCCCGGTCATATGGCTACACCTTC | TRBJ1-2 | . | . | TRBV28
CASSPIQPGLEIQDTQYF | TGTGCCAGCAGTCCAATTCAACCGGGGCTAGAAATACAAGATACGCAGTATTTT | TRBJ2-3 | . | . | TRBV28
CASSYRGDTQYF | TGTGCCAGCAGCTACAGGGGGGATACGCAGTATTTT | TRBJ2-3 | TRBD1 | . | TRBV7-9
CASSLEVIGGELFF | TGTGCCAGCAGCTTAGAGGTGATCGGGGGGGAGCTGTTTTTT | TRBJ2-2 | . | few | TRBV7-2
CASSFSPQKYEQYF | TGTGCCAGCAGCTTTTCACCGCAGAAGTACGAGCAGTACTTC | TRBJ2-7 | . | . | TRBV5-4
CASSLGLAGGETQYF | TGTGCTAGCAGCTTAGGACTAGCGGGAGGGGAGACCCAGTACTTC | TRBJ2-5 | TRBD2 | . | TRBV7-7
CASRLSGSNTGELFF | TGTGCCAGCAGACTCAGCGGATCGAACACCGGGGAGCTGTTTTTT | TRBJ2-2 | . | . | TRBV11-3
CASSVSGDKRGHMNTEAFF | TGTGCCAGCAGCGTTTCAGGGGATAAGAGGGGACACATGAACACTGAAGCTTTCTTT | TRBJ1-1 | . | . | TRBV9
CASRPSKPEREGRWGPHNEQFF | TGTGCCAGTCGACCCTCTAAGCCCGAGCGGGAGGGCCGGTGGGGTCCCCACAATGAGCAGTTCTTC | TRBJ2-1 | TRBD2 | . | TRBV19
CASQDGNQPQHF | TGTGCCAGTCAAGACGGCAATCAGCCCCAGCATTTT | TRBJ1-5 | . | . | TRBV19
CASSELTDNTGELFF | TGTGCTAGCAGTGAACTGACAGATAACACCGGGGAGCTGTTTTTT | TRBJ2-2 | . | . | TRBV28
CASSPASGRLAGANVLTF | TGTGCCAGCAGCCCAGCTTCAGGGCGGCTCGCTGGGGCCAACGTCCTGACTTTC | TRBJ2-6 | . | . | TRBV7-6
CASSLVTGTITDTQYF | TGTGCCAGCAGCTTGGTAACGGGGACGATCACAGATACGCAGTATTTT | TRBJ2-3 | . | few | TRBV5-4
CASSLGDGQFF | TGTGCCAGCAGCTTGGGGGATGGACAGTTCTTC | TRBJ2-1 | . | . | TRBV5-4
CAWSRAEGLFF | TGTGCCTGGAGTCGGGCAGAGGGGCTGTTTTTT | TRBJ2-2 | . | . | TRBV30
CASSRDLSSYNEQFF | TGCGCCAGCAGCAGGGACTTGAGCTCCTACAATGAGCAGTTCTTC | TRBJ2-1 | . | . | TRBV10-1
CASSYSGLEAFF | TGTGCCAGCAGTTACTCCGGGCTCGAAGCTTTCTTT | TRBJ1-1 | . | . | TRBV6-5
CASSLLTDTQYF | TGTGCCAGCAGTTTACTCACAGATACGCAGTATTTT | TRBJ2-3 | . | . | TRBV28
CASKMATSAWEQYF | TGTGCCTCAAAGATGGCAACTAGCGCTTGGGAGCAGTACTTC | TRBJ2-5 | TRBD2 | . | TRBV7-2